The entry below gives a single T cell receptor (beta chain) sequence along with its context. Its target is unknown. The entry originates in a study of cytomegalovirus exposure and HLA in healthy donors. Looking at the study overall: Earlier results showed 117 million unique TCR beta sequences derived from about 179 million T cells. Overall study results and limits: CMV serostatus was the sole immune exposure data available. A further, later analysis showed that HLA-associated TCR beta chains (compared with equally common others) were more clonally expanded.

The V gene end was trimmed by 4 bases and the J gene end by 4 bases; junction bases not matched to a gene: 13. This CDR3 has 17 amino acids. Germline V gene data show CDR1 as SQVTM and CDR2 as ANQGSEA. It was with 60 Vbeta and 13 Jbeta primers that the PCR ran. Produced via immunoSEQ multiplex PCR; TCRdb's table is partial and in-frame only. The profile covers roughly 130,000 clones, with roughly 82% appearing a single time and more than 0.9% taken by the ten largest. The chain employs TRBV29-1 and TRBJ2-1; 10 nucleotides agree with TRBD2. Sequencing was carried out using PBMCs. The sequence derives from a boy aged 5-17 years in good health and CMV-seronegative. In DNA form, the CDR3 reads TGCAGCGTTGCTGAGCGGGAGGGCCCTTGGTCGTACAATGAGCAGTTCTTC. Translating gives CSVAEREGPWSYNEQFF.